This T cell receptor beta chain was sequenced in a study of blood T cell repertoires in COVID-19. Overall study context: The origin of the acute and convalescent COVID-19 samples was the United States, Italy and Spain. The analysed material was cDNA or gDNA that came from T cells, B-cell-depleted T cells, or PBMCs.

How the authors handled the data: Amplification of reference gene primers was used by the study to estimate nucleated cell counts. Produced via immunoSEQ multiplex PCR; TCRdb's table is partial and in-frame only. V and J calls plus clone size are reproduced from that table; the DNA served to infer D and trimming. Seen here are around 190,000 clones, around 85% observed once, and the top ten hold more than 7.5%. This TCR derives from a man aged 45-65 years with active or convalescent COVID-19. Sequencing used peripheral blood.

The CDR3 nucleotides read TGTGCCAGCAGTCCAACGCAGGCTTACTCTGGAAACACCATATATTTT. Translated: CASSPTQAYSGNTIYF. The rearrangement joins TRBV2 to TRBJ1-3; D is uncertain. V gave up 5 bases and J gave up 0 bases, with 14 bases separating them. The germline CDR1 and CDR2 sequences are SNHLY and FYNNEI. The CDR3 length is 16 residues.